The rows below give T cell receptor beta chains drawn from one sample of a study of shared clonotypes between healthy human individuals. Repertoires were generated with immunoSEQ multiplex PCR, while TCRdb's copy carries only in-frame clones and drops some. Of some 2.4 million clones in the sample, over 85% are singletons; the top ten hold approximately 0.37%. The source material was naive CD4+ T cells from PBMCs. The receptors derive from a man younger than 30 in good health. Some clones in this sample may be carry-over from other donors' samples. Both conserved end residues are part of each CDR3. For some rows the clone size is stated as once, few or many, or as a class when expanded; others skip it.

CDR3 length,clone size,V gene,CDR3 protein
14,NA,TRBV10-3,CAISDRQGNNEQFF
12,NA,TRBV15,CATSGDRGFQFF
17,NA,TRBV27,CASLPAGVQRMNTEAFF
16,NA,TRBV7-9,CASSRSGQGGSGPQHF
16,NA,TRBV21-1,CASSSGLAGVRYEQYF
15,NA,TRBV2,CASGGNRGGGNEQFF
13,NA,TRBV11-2,CASSLGVAETQYF
16,NA,TRBV9,CASSPGGLARTYEQYF
15,NA,TRBV6-1,CASSEARGPRYEQYF
15,NA,TRBV7-3,CASSLGQLRTDTQYF
14,NA,TRBV6-6,CASSYIQGDTEAFF
13,NA,TRBV28,CASSTPNFGPQHF
11,NA,TRBV18,CASSADTEAFF
16,NA,TRBV15,CATSRASGRATDTQYF
12,NA,TRBV18,CASSTGSTEAFF
15,NA,TRBV7-3,CASSSTSGSFNEQFF
15,NA,TRBV5-4,CASRSRTGFSDTQYF
17,NA,TRBV10-3,CAISERRVTAMNTEAFF
16,NA,TRBV10-3,CAISLAGGTLNNEQFF
15,NA,TRBV18,CASSPYGYSNQPQHF
15,NA,TRBV6-1,CASSPRGFGNQPQHF
14,NA,TRBV30,CAWSADRILYEQYF
11,NA,TRBV6-5,CASSWAGEQYF
13,once,TRBV7-9,CASSLFHQETQYF
15,NA,TRBV7-2,CASSFLAGSSYEQYF
12,NA,TRBV2,CASVYSGGEQFF
16,NA,TRBV18,CASSPGTGGSNQPQHF
13,NA,TRBV11-2,CASSRRNYNEQFF
17,NA,TRBV25-1,CASSELGGQGNNYGYTF
14,NA,TRBV28,CAAARAGGKGELFF
15,NA,TRBV5-1,CASSLRPSFGNTIYF
17,NA,TRBV13,CASSPSPTVTSTDTQYF
15,NA,TRBV27,CASSIRGPGNYGYTF
15,NA,TRBV9,CASSVIPSMNTEAFF
16,NA,TRBV14,CASSQGWSGSFYEQYF
18,NA,TRBV28,CASSGPTLAGQSNYGYTF
11,NA,TRBV6-6,CASSGIYEQYF
14,NA,TRBV28,CASTQGLHSYEQYF
12,NA,TRBV29-1,CSVYRGITEAFF
16,NA,TRBV11-2,CASSSGTGGGTDTQYF